Listed here are 21 T cell receptor beta chains from one sample, sequenced in a study of PD-1 blockade in classical Hodgkin lymphoma. Each patient experienced a relapse that followed autologous stem cell transplantation, and brentuximab vedotin exposure varied. Sequencing used immunoSEQ multiplex PCR; TCRdb keeps in-frame clones, though not all of them. The sample includes 90,000 to 120,000 clones, nearly 90% seen only once; the top ten take 20%. The sample here was peripheral blood mononuclear cells (PBMCs), taken before the second cycle of nivolumab. The receptors here all came from a human donor with classical Hodgkin lymphoma.

The chain joins TRBV7-2 to TRBJ2-2; D unresolved. V was pared by 5 bases and J by 7 bases, with 8 bases between. The germline CDR1 and CDR2 sequences are SGHTA and FQGNSA. The CDR3 has 12 residues. This CDR3 reads CASSQYFGELFF. The CDR3 DNA reads TGTGCCAGCAGCCAATATTTCGGGGAGCTGTTTTTT.

This clone was recorded at least ten times. Other DNA sequences in this specimen translate into the identical CDR3. V is TRBV20-1 and J is TRBJ2-7, with unresolved D. Trimming took off 1 base at V and 3 bases at J, with 4 bases between the two ends. Germline CDR1 is DFQATT and CDR2 is SNEGSKA (reference sequence). The CDR3 is 11 amino acids. The CDR3 coding sequence is TGCAGTGCTAGAGGCGGCTACGAGCAGTACTTC. It encodes CSARGGYEQYF.

This chain joins TRBV4-3 and TRBJ2-3; D gene uncertain. V was pared by 1 base and J by 6 bases, with 14 bases between. This CDR3 comprises 15 residues. The V gene's germline CDR1 is LGHNA and CDR2 YSLEER. The CDR3 sequence: CASSQGAVSADTQYF. The CDR3 coding sequence is TGCGCCAGCAGCCAAGGGGCAGTCTCGGCGGATACGCAGTATTTT.

The chain couples TRBV28 to TRBJ2-7, with D tentatively TRBD2 (5 bases). There are 16 residues in the CDR3. Germline V CDR1 and CDR2: MDHEN, SYDVKM. Trimming pared 2 bases from V and 1 base from J, leaving 15 bases between. CDR3 coding DNA: TGTGCCAGCAGTTTACTAGCCCGGTCTAGTTCCTACGAGCAGTACTTC. Its translation: CASSLLARSSSYEQYF.

The CDR3: CASSERGGATEAFF. The CDR3 DNA is TGTGCCAGCAGTGAGAGGGGGGGAGCCACTGAAGCTTTCTTT. The chain has TRBV2 and TRBJ1-1; tentatively, D is TRBD1 (6 bases). CDR1 is SNHLY and CDR2 is FYNNEI in the germline V gene. This CDR3 has 14 residues. V dropped 3 bases and J dropped 4 bases, with 12 bases sitting between them.

V is TRBV6-4 and J is TRBJ2-2; D may be TRBD1 (6 bases). The CDR3 is 14 amino acids. Germline V CDR1 and CDR2: MRHNA, SNTAGT. With 3 bases removed from V and 4 bases from J, the gap between germline ends came to 9 bases. CDR3 sequence: CASSEEGGTGELFF. In DNA form, the CDR3 reads TGTGCCAGCAGTGAGGAAGGGGGCACCGGGGAGCTGTTTTTT.

The genes are TRBV19 and TRBJ2-4, with 12 bases aligning to TRBD1. The CDR3 runs to 18 residues. After removal of 5 bases from V and 0 bases from J, the junction contained 8 bases not matched to a gene. CDR1 is LNHDA and CDR2 is SQIVND in the germline V gene (reference sequence). The CDR3 here is CASSPGQGAGVAKNIQYF. Here the CDR3 DNA reads TGTGCCAGTAGTCCGGGACAGGGGGCCGGGGTAGCCAAAAACATTCAGTACTTC.

To note about this clone: An end of the junction does not agree with germline; a read error may underlie this. V is TRBV4-2 and J is TRBJ2-5; tentative D call: TRBD2 (6 bases). From germline, CDR1 is LGHNA and CDR2 YNFKEQ. The CDR3 runs 12 residues. The CDR3 nucleotides are TGTGCCAGCAGCCAAGGGGGCGGGACTCCTAACTTC. As protein: CASSQGGGTPNF.

The DNA for the CDR3 is TGCGCCAGCAGCCAAGATGGTCAGCCTGCCTACGAGCAGTACTTC. Its protein product is CASSQDGQPAYEQYF. The chain links TRBV4-3 to TRBJ2-7; unclear D gene. V was cut by 0 bases and J by 2 bases, with 11 bases left in between. The CDR3 extends over 15 amino acids. From germline, CDR1 is LGHNA and CDR2 YSLEER.

This clone has just a few counts. The gene calls are TRBV7-2 and TRBJ2-7; TRBD2 aligns across 7 bases. V gave up 1 base and J gave up 0 bases; unmatched junction bases: 3. CDR3 length equals 15 residues. Germline values: CDR1 SGHTA, CDR2 FQGNSA. The CDR3 loop is CASSLGGLPSYEQYF. In nucleotides, the CDR3 is TGTGCCAGCAGCTTAGGGGGACTACCCTCCTACGAGCAGTACTTC.

The gene calls are TRBV18 and TRBJ2-1, with D perhaps matching TRBD2 (6 bases). There are 18 residues in the CDR3. V was pared by 6 bases and J by 1 base, with 22 bases between. CDR1 is KGHSH, CDR2 LQKENI, per germline. The CDR3 DNA follows: TGTGCCAGCTCCCTTGCGGGCAAGCGGGCCCTTTCCTACAATGAGCAGTTCTTC. Encoded protein: CASSLAGKRALSYNEQFF.

In this sample, this clone turned up many times. The rearrangement joins TRBV7-9 to TRBJ2-3; weak D call: TRBD1 (6 bases). The germline V and J ends were trimmed by 4 bases and 2 bases, with 13 bases remaining between them. Germline CDR1 SEHNR, CDR2 FQNEAQ (reference sequence). This CDR3 has 15 amino acids. This CDR3 is CASSSSGVNTDTQYF. The CDR3 DNA follows: TGTGCCAGCAGCTCCTCAGGGGTCAACACAGATACGCAGTATTTT.

This sequence joins TRBV28 and TRBJ2-7; 7 nucleotides line up with TRBD1. This CDR3 has 17 amino acids. V trimming: 0 bases; J trimming: 0 bases; junction bases outside the gene matches: 8. Germline assignment: CDR1 MDHEN and CDR2 SYDVKM. CDR3 sequence: CASSLWAGTATSYEQYF. The CDR3 nucleotides read TGTGCCAGCAGTTTATGGGCCGGGACAGCGACCTCCTACGAGCAGTACTTC.

The DNA of the CDR3 is TGTGCCAGCCTTACGGACAGGAACACTGAAGCTTTCTTT. It specifies CASLTDRNTEAFF. The chain recombines TRBV11-2 with TRBJ1-1, with D perhaps TRBD1 (6 bases). V was pared by 8 bases and J by 1 base, with 11 bases between. This CDR3 contains 13 residues. Germline V gives CDR1 SGHAT, CDR2 FQNNGV. Drawing the rest from reference TRBV11-2 and TRBJ1-1, the complete variable domain is EAGVAQSPRYKIIEKRQSVAFWCNPISGHATLYWYQQILGQGPKLLIQFQNNGVVDDSQLPKDRFSAERLKGVDSTLKIQPAKLEDSAVYLCASLTDRNTEAFFGQGTRLTVV.

V is TRBV14 and J is TRBJ2-3, with D perhaps TRBD2 (6 bases). V lost 8 bases, J lost 0 bases, and 15 bases lay in between. Per the germline V gene, CDR1 is SGHDN and CDR2 is FVKESK. The CDR3 length is 15 residues. CDR3 in DNA: TGTGCCAGCCGCGGGGAACGGGGGAGCACAGATACGCAGTATTTT. It specifies CASRGERGSTDTQYF. The whole variable domain, remainder taken from reference TRBV14 and TRBJ2-3, is EAGVTQFPSHSVIEKGQTVTLRCDPISGHDNLYWYRRVMGKEIKFLLHFVKESKQDESGMPNNRFLAERTGGTYSTLKVQPAELEDSGVYFCASRGERGSTDTQYFGPGTRLTVL.

This clone has a single count. DNA of the CDR3: TGCGCCAGCAGCCCACTCTCGACAGGGATCTACGAGCAGTACTTC. Its translation is CASSPLSTGIYEQYF. The chain has TRBV4-1 and TRBJ2-7; the match to TRBD1 covers 7 bases. The V gene's germline CDR1 is MGHRA and CDR2 YSYEKL. The CDR3 has 15 residues. V dropped 4 bases and J dropped 3; count of bases not matched to a gene: 9.

The chain recombines TRBV27 with TRBJ1-1; D not resolved. The V end was cut by 5 bases, the J end by 0 bases, with 10 bases between. Germline CDR1 MNHEY, CDR2 SMNVEV (reference sequence). The CDR3 has 14 residues. The CDR3 region is CASSKDLLNTEAFF. Here the CDR3 DNA reads TGTGCCAGCAGTAAGGACCTCTTGAACACTGAAGCTTTCTTT.

This clone appeared a single time. The CDR3 loop is CASSPTLGRGRSDTEAFF. As DNA, the CDR3 is TGTGCCAGCAGCCCGACTCTGGGCAGGGGGCGTTCAGACACTGAAGCTTTCTTT. V is TRBV9 and J is TRBJ1-1, with 8 bases identical to TRBD1. The V gene's germline CDR1 is SGDLS and CDR2 YYNGEE. CDR3 length: 18 residues. V dropped 4 bases and J dropped 3; count of bases not matched to a gene: 17.

This sequence joins TRBV5-6 and TRBJ1-3; TRBD1 aligns across 8 bases. Losses at the gene ends were 4 bases for V and 0 bases for J; bases not matched to a gene: 6. The CDR3 consists of 16 residues. Germline-derived CDR1 and CDR2 are SGHDT and YYEEEE. The CDR3 protein is CASSPAGGYSGNTIYF. DNA of the CDR3: TGTGCCAGCAGCCCCGCAGGGGGCTACTCTGGAAACACCATATATTTT.

This chain connects TRBV19 to TRBJ2-6, with D tentatively TRBD2 (5 bases). Trimming took off 5 bases at V and 2 bases at J, with 13 bases between the two ends. The CDR3 extends over 16 amino acids. Germline-derived CDR1 and CDR2 are LNHDA and SQIVND (reference sequence). The CDR3 loop reads CASSAYRGTGANVLTF. The CDR3 nucleotides are TGTGCCAGTAGTGCATATCGAGGGACTGGGGCCAACGTCCTGACTTTC.

This clone was counted between two and nine times. The chain has TRBV19 and TRBJ2-5; D may be TRBD2 (5 bases). The CDR3 covers 14 residues. Trimming pared 8 bases from V and 2 bases from J, leaving 15 bases between. The germline gives CDR1 LNHDA, CDR2 SQIVND (reference sequence). This CDR3 is CASSGRGAQETQYF. CDR3 nucleotide sequence: TGTGCCAGTTCGGGCCGGGGAGCACAAGAGACCCAGTACTTC.